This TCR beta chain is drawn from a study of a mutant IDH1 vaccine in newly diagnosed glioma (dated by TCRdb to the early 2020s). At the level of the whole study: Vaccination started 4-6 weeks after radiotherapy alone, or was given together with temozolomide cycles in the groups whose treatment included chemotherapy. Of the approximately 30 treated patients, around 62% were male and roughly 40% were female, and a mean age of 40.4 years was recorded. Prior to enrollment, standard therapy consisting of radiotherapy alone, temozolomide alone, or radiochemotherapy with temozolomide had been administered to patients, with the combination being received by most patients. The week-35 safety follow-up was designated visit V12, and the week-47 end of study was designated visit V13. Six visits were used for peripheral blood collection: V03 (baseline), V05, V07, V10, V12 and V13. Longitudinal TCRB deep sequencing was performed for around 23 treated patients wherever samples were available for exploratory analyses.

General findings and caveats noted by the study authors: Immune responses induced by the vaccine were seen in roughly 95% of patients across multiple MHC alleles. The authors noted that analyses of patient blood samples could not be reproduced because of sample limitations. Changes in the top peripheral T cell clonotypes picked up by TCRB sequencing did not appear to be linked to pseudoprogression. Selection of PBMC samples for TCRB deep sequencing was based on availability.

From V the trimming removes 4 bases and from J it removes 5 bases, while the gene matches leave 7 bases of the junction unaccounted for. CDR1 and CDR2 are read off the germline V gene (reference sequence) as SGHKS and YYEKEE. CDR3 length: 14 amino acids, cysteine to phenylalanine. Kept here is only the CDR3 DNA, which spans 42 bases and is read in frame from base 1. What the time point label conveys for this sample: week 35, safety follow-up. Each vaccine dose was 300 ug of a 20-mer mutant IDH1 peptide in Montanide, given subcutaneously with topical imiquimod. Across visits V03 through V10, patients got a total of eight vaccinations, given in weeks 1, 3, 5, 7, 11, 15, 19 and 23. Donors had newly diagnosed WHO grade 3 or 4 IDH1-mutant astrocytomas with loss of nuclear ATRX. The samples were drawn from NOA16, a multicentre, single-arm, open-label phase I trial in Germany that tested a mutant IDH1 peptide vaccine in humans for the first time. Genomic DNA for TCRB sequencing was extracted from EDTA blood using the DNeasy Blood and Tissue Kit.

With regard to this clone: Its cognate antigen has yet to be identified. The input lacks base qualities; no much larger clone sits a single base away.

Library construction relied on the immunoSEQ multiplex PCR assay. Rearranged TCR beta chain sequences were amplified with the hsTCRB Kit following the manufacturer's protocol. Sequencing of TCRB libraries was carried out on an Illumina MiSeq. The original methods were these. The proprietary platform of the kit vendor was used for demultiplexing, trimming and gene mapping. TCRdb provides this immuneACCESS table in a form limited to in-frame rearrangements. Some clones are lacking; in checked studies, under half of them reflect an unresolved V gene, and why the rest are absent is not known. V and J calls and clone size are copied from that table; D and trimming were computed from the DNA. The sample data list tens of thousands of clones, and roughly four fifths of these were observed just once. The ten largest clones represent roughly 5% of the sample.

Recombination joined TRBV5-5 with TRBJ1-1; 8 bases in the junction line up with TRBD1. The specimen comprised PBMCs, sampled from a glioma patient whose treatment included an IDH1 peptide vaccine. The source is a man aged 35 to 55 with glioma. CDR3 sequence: CASSDGQGGTEAFF. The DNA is TGTGCCAGCAGCGACGGACAGGGAGGGACTGAAGCTTTCTTT.